The present TCR beta chain was sequenced within a study of cytomegalovirus exposure and HLA in healthy donors. Whole-study context: From donors who were HLA-typed, an early data release held around 85 million unique TCRs. Whole-study results and caveats: With later analysis, a missense DCLRE1C variant became linked to TCR beta V- and J-gene trimming.

The PCR had 60 Vbeta and 13 Jbeta primers. TCRdb's copy holds only in-frame clones and misses some; the assay was immunoSEQ multiplex PCR. The table has around 150,000 clones, 70% to 80% seen once. The CDR3 loop spans 17 amino acids. Remarks on this clone: What it binds is unknown.

The sample was PBMCs. The TCR was taken from a man aged 18 to 29 in good health and CMV-seropositive. This chain uses TRBV21-1 with TRBJ1-4. TRBV21-1 is deemed a pseudogene. CDR3 bases: TGTGCCAGCAGCAAAGGGGCGGGGCCAGAAGACGATGAAAAACTGTTTTTT. Translated: CASSKGAGPEDDEKLFF.